This is a list of T cell receptor beta chains from one sample in a study of shared clonotypes between healthy human individuals. The data were produced by immunoSEQ multiplex PCR, yet TCRdb's version contains in-frame clones alone and is incomplete. The sample lists about 2.4 million clones, over 85% occurring once. Sequencing was done on a sample of naive CD4+ T cells from PBMCs. The receptors were sampled from a man aged 18-30 years in good health. Some clones in this sample may be carry-over from other donors' samples. Each CDR3 is given with its conserved first and last residue. A D gene is named only where the DNA matches it firmly. Size values are once, few and many counts, or a class for expanded clones, and some rows have none.

CDR3 protein | CDR3 DNA | D gene | clone size | V gene | CDR3 length | J gene
CASSQLLAGQETQYF | TGTGCCAGCAGTCAGCTACTAGCGGGACAAGAGACCCAGTACTTC | TRBD2 | NA | TRBV28 | 15 | TRBJ2-5
CASSIRQGAGEQFF | TGTGCCAGCAGCATCAGGCAGGGGGCAGGTGAGCAGTTCTTC | TRBD1 | once | TRBV9 | 14 | TRBJ2-1
CASSVRQGTGNTIYF | TGTGCCAGCAGCGTACGACAGGGGACTGGAAACACCATATATTTT | TRBD1 | NA | TRBV5-6 | 15 | TRBJ1-3
CASSFRTGQGEQYF | TGCGCCAGCAGCTTCAGGACAGGGCAGGGCGAGCAGTACTTC | TRBD1 | NA | TRBV5-1 | 14 | TRBJ2-7
CASRRSYGTDTQYF | TGTGCCAGCAGAAGGAGTTACGGCACAGATACGCAGTATTTT | NA | NA | TRBV6-5 | 14 | TRBJ2-3
CATTGGSVGNEQFF | TGTGCCACCACGGGCGGTAGCGTAGGTAATGAGCAGTTCTTC | NA | once | TRBV5-6 | 14 | TRBJ2-1
CASSLGALTSADTQYF | TGCGCCAGCAGCTTGGGGGCCCTCACTTCGGCAGATACGCAGTATTTT | NA | NA | TRBV5-1 | 16 | TRBJ2-3
CATSRDLDGRTDTQYF | TGTGCCACCAGCAGAGATTTGGACGGACGCACAGATACGCAGTATTTT | NA | NA | TRBV15 | 16 | TRBJ2-3
CASSYSLGTSGTFTDTQYF | TGTGCCAGCAGCTACAGCTTAGGTACCAGCGGGACCTTCACAGATACGCAGTATTTT | TRBD2 | NA | TRBV13 | 19 | TRBJ2-3
CASSLVGWGDEQFF | TGTGCCAGCAGCTTAGTCGGTTGGGGGGATGAGCAGTTCTTC | NA | NA | TRBV11-3 | 14 | TRBJ2-1
CASARGPQPQHF | TGTGCCAGCGCCCGGGGCCCCCAGCCCCAGCATTTT | NA | NA | TRBV6-5 | 12 | TRBJ1-5
CATSLQSGMTYVQYF | TGTGCCACCAGCCTCCAAAGTGGGATGACATATGTGCAGTACTTC | NA | NA | TRBV15 | 15 | TRBJ2-7
CASSGSGGDEQYF | TGCGCCAGCAGCGGGAGTGGCGGGGACGAGCAGTACTTC | NA | once | TRBV5-1 | 13 | TRBJ2-7
CASSLDRWDGYTF | TGTGCCAGCAGCTTAGATCGCTGGGACGGCTACACCTTC | NA | NA | TRBV11-2 | 13 | TRBJ1-2
CASRRRITAKGYTF | TGTGCCAGCAGACGGAGGATAACCGCTAAAGGCTACACCTTC | NA | NA | TRBV7-2 | 14 | TRBJ1-2
CASSQDPSGQGTDTQYF | TGTGCCAGCAGCCAAGATCCTTCGGGACAGGGGACCGATACGCAGTATTTT | TRBD1 | NA | TRBV14 | 17 | TRBJ2-3
CAISAGLAGGGYEQYF | TGTGCCATCAGTGCCGGACTAGCGGGAGGTGGCTACGAGCAGTACTTC | TRBD2 | NA | TRBV10-3 | 16 | TRBJ2-7
CASSRAAGELFF | TGTGCCAGTAGTAGAGCAGCCGGGGAGCTGTTTTTT | NA | once | TRBV19 | 12 | TRBJ2-2
CASSGHDRGSYGYTF | TGTGCCAGTAGTGGGCACGACAGGGGGAGCTATGGCTACACCTTC | TRBD1 | NA | TRBV19 | 15 | TRBJ1-2
CASSSRTSGSLYEQFF | TGTGCCAGCAGCTCAAGAACTAGCGGGAGTTTGTATGAGCAGTTCTTC | TRBD2 | NA | TRBV7-2 | 16 | TRBJ2-1
CASSQGTSGSYEQYF | TGTGCCAGCTCCCAGGGGACTAGCGGGAGCTACGAGCAGTACTTC | TRBD2 | NA | TRBV18 | 15 | TRBJ2-7
CASSPPGRRTDTQYF | TGTGCCAGCAGCCCACCGGGACGACGCACAGATACGCAGTATTTT | NA | NA | TRBV7-2 | 15 | TRBJ2-3
CASSLRFYSNQPQHF | TGTGCCAGCAGTTTGAGGTTTTATAGCAATCAGCCCCAGCATTTT | NA | NA | TRBV28 | 15 | TRBJ1-5
CASSFLGDQPQHF | TGTGCCAGCAGCTTTCTCGGGGATCAGCCCCAGCATTTT | NA | once | TRBV5-4 | 13 | TRBJ1-5
CASSLVGGTGGEKLFF | TGTGCCAGCAGCTTAGTAGGTGGGACCGGGGGAGAAAAACTGTTTTTT | NA | once | TRBV7-2 | 16 | TRBJ1-4
CASSLDIAGQGYEQYF | TGTGCCAGCAGCTTAGATATCGCGGGGCAAGGCTACGAGCAGTACTTC | NA | once | TRBV7-2 | 16 | TRBJ2-7
CASSPQEGLNYGYTF | TGTGCCAGCTCACCCCAGGAGGGTCTTAACTATGGCTACACCTTC | NA | NA | TRBV18 | 15 | TRBJ1-2
CASSPTYQNEKLFF | TGTGCCAGCAGTCCGACATATCAGAATGAAAAACTGTTTTTT | NA | once | TRBV27 | 14 | TRBJ1-4
CASSVVGQETQYF | TGTGCCAGCAGCGTAGTCGGTCAAGAGACCCAGTACTTC | NA | NA | TRBV9 | 13 | TRBJ2-5
CASSLSGMAENTEAFF | TGTGCCAGCAGCTTGTCCGGGATGGCCGAGAACACTGAAGCTTTCTTT | NA | NA | TRBV7-9 | 16 | TRBJ1-1
CASPYIFEQYF | TGTGCCAGCCCATATATTTTCGAGCAGTACTTC | NA | NA | TRBV2 | 11 | TRBJ2-7
CASSVGRSNYEQYF | TGTGCCAGCAGTGTAGGCAGATCCAACTACGAGCAGTACTTC | NA | NA | TRBV2 | 14 | TRBJ2-7
CASSLVAASSYEQYF | TGTGCCAGCAGCTTGGTGGCCGCCTCCTCCTACGAGCAGTACTTC | NA | NA | TRBV5-4 | 15 | TRBJ2-7
CASSVLGSSYEQYF | TGTGCCAGCAGCGTTTTAGGCAGCTCCTACGAGCAGTACTTC | NA | NA | TRBV9 | 14 | TRBJ2-7
CAWSARGRGQRETQYF | TGTGCCTGGAGTGCCCGGGGGAGGGGCCAAAGAGAGACCCAGTACTTC | TRBD2 | NA | TRBV30 | 16 | TRBJ2-5
CASSPGQSEQFF | TGCGCCAGCAGCCCGGGACAGTCCGAGCAGTTCTTC | TRBD1 | NA | TRBV5-1 | 12 | TRBJ2-1
CASSLAFSGYSYEQYF | TGTGCCAGCAGCTTAGCGTTTAGCGGATACTCCTACGAGCAGTACTTC | NA | NA | TRBV11-3 | 16 | TRBJ2-7
CASSLRADTGELFF | TGTGCCAGCAGCTTAAGGGCGGACACCGGGGAGCTGTTTTTT | NA | NA | TRBV7-3 | 14 | TRBJ2-2
CSASRWDEQYF | TGCAGTGCTAGTCGCTGGGACGAGCAGTACTTC | NA | NA | TRBV20-1 | 11 | TRBJ2-7
CASTSLSGTGNYGYTF | TGTGCCAGCACCAGCCTATCCGGGACAGGGAACTATGGCTACACCTTC | TRBD1 | NA | TRBV28 | 16 | TRBJ1-2
CSVEDLQGAGNTIYF | TGCAGCGTTGAAGATCTTCAGGGAGCTGGAAACACCATATATTTT | NA | NA | TRBV29-1 | 15 | TRBJ1-3
CASSRENNQPQHF | TGTGCCAGCAGCAGGGAAAACAATCAGCCCCAGCATTTT | NA | once | TRBV6-5 | 13 | TRBJ1-5
CASSPLPGNYNEQFF | TGTGCCAGCTCACCTCTCCCGGGTAACTACAATGAGCAGTTCTTC | NA | NA | TRBV18 | 15 | TRBJ2-1
CASSLRGANSGNTIYF | TGTGCCAGCAGCTTGCGGGGGGCCAACTCTGGAAACACCATATATTTT | NA | once | TRBV5-5 | 16 | TRBJ1-3
CASSFSSAYNEQFF | TGTGCCAGCAGCTTCTCTAGCGCCTACAATGAGCAGTTCTTC | NA | NA | TRBV11-3 | 14 | TRBJ2-1
CASSLPQNTEAFF | TGTGCCAGCAGTTTACCGCAAAACACTGAAGCTTTCTTT | NA | NA | TRBV28 | 13 | TRBJ1-1
CASSVTDTQYF | TGTGCCAGCAGTGTGACAGATACGCAGTATTTT | NA | NA | TRBV28 | 11 | TRBJ2-3
CASSQNRAGANVLTF | TGCGCCAGCAGCCAGAACAGGGCTGGGGCCAACGTCCTGACTTTC | NA | NA | TRBV4-1 | 15 | TRBJ2-6
CASSAWTSGSGDTGELFF | TGCGCCAGCAGCGCATGGACTAGCGGGTCAGGGGACACCGGGGAGCTGTTTTTT | TRBD2 | NA | TRBV5-1 | 18 | TRBJ2-2
CASSSSRGGRAKNIQYF | TGTGCCAGCAGTTCCAGCCGCGGGGGGAGAGCCAAAAACATTCAGTACTTC | TRBD2 | NA | TRBV5-6 | 17 | TRBJ2-4
CASSSLAGRGYNEQFF | TGTGCCAGCAGCTCGTTAGCGGGAAGGGGTTACAATGAGCAGTTCTTC | TRBD2 | NA | TRBV5-6 | 16 | TRBJ2-1
CASGRQGPAETQYF | TGTGCCAGCGGCCGACAGGGTCCAGCGGAGACCCAGTACTTC | TRBD1 | NA | TRBV7-8 | 14 | TRBJ2-5
CASTWQALPDTQYF | TGTGCCAGCACGTGGCAGGCCCTCCCAGATACGCAGTATTTT | NA | NA | TRBV5-4 | 14 | TRBJ2-3
CASSEVATGGPDTQYF | TGTGCCAGCAGTGAAGTGGCGACAGGGGGCCCAGATACGCAGTATTTT | TRBD1 | NA | TRBV6-1 | 16 | TRBJ2-3
CASSLPGGGEAEAFF | TGTGCCAGCAGCTTACCCGGCGGAGGGGAGGCTGAAGCTTTCTTT | NA | NA | TRBV7-2 | 15 | TRBJ1-1
CASSLRRPSPYTEAFF | TGTGCCAGCAGCTTACGCAGGCCTTCTCCTTACACTGAAGCTTTCTTT | NA | NA | TRBV7-9 | 16 | TRBJ1-1
CASSPTGGAGKDEQYF | TGTGCCAGCAGCCCGACGGGTGGGGCAGGGAAGGACGAGCAGTACTTC | NA | NA | TRBV7-9 | 16 | TRBJ2-7
CASTREMWDYEQYF | TGTGCCAGCACTCGGGAGATGTGGGACTACGAGCAGTACTTC | NA | once | TRBV2 | 14 | TRBJ2-7
CASSLLAGRDTDTQYF | TGTGCCAGCAGCTTGCTAGCGGGAAGAGACACAGATACGCAGTATTTT | TRBD2 | NA | TRBV11-2 | 16 | TRBJ2-3